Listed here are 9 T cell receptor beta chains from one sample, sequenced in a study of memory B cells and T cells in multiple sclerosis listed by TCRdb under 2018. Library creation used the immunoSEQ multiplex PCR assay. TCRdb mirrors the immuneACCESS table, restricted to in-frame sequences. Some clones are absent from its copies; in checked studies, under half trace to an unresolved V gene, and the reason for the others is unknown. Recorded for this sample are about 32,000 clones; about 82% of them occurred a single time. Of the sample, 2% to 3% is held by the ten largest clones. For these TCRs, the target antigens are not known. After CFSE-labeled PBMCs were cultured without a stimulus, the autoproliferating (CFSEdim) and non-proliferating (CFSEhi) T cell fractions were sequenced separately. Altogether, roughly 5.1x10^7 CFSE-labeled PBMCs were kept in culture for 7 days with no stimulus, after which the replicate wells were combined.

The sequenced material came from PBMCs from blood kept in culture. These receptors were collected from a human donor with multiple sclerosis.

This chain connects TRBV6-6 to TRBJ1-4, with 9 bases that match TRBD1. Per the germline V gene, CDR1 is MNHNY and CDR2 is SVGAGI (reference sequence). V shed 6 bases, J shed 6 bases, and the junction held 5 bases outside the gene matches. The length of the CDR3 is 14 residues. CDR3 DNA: TGTGCCAGCAGAACTACAGGGGGCGATGAAAAACTGTTTTTT. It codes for CASRTTGGDEKLFF.

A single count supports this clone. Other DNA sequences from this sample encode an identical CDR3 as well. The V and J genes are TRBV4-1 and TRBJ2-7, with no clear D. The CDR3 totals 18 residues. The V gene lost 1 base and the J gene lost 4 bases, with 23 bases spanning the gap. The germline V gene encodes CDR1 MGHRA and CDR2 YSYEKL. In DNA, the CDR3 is TGCGCCAGCAGCCAAGTCGACTTCCTGCCCGGCCAAGGGTACGAGCAGTACTTC. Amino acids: CASSQVDFLPGQGYEQYF.

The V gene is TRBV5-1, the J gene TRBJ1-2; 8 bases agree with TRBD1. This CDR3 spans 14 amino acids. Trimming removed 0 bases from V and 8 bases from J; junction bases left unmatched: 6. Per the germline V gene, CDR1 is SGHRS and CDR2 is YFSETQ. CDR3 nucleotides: TGCGCCAGCAGCTTGGGACAGGGGTTAGGAGGCTACACCTTC. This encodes CASSLGQGLGGYTF. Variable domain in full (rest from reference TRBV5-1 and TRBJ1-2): KAGVTQTPRYLIKTRGQQVTLSCSPISGHRSVSWYQQTPGQGLQFLFEYFSETQRNKGNFPGRFSGRQFSNSRSEMNVSTLELGDSALYLCASSLGQGLGGYTFGSGTRLTVV.

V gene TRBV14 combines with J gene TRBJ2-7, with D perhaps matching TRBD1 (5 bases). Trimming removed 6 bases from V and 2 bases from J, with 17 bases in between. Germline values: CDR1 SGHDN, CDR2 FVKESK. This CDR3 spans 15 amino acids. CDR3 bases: TGTGCCAGCAGTTCCGACAGACACATGACCTACGAGCAGTACTTC. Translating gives CASSSDRHMTYEQYF.

The CDR3 here is CASSHSENTIYF. The CDR3 DNA is TGTGCCAGCAGTCATTCCGAAAACACCATATATTTT. The chain uses TRBV6-1 and TRBJ1-3; D is uncertain. This CDR3 region has 12 residues. V shed 5 bases and J shed 6 bases, with 8 bases lying between them. Germline CDR1 and CDR2: MNHNS and SASEGT.

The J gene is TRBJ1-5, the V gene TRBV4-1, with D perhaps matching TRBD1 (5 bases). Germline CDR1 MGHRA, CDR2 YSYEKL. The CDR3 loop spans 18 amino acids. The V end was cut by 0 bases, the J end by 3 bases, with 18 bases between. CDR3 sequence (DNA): TGCGCCAGCAGCCAAGAACCCCCAGGGCAGATCCCCAATCAGCCCCAGCATTTT. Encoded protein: CASSQEPPGQIPNQPQHF.

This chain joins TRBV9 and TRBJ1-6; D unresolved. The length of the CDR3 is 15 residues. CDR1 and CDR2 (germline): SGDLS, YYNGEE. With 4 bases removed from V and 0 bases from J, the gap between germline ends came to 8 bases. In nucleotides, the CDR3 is TGTGCCAGCAGCATCGGTAGCTCCTATAATTCACCCCTCCACTTT. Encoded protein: CASSIGSSYNSPLHF.

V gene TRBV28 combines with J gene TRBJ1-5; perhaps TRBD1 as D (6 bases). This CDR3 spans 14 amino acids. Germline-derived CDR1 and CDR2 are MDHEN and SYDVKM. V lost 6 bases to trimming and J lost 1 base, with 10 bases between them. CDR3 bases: TGTGCCAGCAGGAGGCAGGGGAGCAATCAGCCCCAGCATTTT. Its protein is CASRRQGSNQPQHF. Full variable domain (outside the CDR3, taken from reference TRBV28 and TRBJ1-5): DVKVTQSSRYLVKRTGEKVFLECVQDMDHENMFWYRQDPGLGLRLIYFSYDVKMKEKGDIPEGYSVSREKKERFSLILESASTNQTSMYLCASRRQGSNQPQHFGDGTRLSIL.

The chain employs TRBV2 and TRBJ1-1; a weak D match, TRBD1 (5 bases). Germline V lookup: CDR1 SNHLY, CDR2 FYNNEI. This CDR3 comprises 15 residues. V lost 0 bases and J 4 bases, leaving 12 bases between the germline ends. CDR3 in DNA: TGTGCCAGCAGTGAAGCGGGCAGTGGGGGCACTGAAGCTTTCTTT. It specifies CASSEAGSGGTEAFF.